This T cell receptor beta chain was sequenced during a study of response to subunit inactivated influenza vaccine. General study results and limits: With each seasonal influenza vaccination, the authors suggested, few new T cells are recruited.

This clonotype showed up just a few times. Its antigen is not identified. Via MiXCR, TCRdb re-called the RT-PCR reads, giving one row per CDR3 protein. The table lists 450,000 to 600,000 distinct CDR3 sequences, under 9% of them singletons. Here the sequenced sample was PBMCs from blood, taken 23 months after vaccination. This receptor was identified in a man aged 50-75 years who received an inactivated influenza vaccine.

The CDR3 spells CASSQEFKGSYEQYF. In DNA form, the CDR3 reads TGTGCCAGCAGCCAAGAATTTAAAGGCTCCTACGAGCAGTACTTC. The genes are TRBV4-2 and TRBJ2-7; no firm D call. The CDR3 covers 15 residues. CDR1 and CDR2 from the germline V gene are LGHNA and YNFKEQ. Trimming stripped 0 bases from V and 0 bases from J, with 9 bases between.